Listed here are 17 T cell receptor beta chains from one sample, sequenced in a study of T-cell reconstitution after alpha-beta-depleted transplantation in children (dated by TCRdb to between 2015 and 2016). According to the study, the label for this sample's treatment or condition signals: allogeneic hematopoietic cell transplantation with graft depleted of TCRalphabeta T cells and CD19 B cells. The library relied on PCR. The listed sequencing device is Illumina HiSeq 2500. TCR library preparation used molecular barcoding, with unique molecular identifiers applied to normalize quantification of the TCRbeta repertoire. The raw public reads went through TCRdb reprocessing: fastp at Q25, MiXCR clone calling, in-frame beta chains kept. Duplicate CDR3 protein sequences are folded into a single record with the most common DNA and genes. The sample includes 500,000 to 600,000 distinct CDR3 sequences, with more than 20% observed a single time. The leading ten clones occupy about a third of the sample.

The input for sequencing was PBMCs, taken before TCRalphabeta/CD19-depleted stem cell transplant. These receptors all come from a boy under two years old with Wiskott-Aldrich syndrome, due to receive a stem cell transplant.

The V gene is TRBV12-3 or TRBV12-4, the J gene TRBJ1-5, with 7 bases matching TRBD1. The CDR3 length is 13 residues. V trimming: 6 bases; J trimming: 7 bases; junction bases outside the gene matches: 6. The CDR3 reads CASSHRGMQPQHF. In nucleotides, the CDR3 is TGTGCCAGCAGCCACAGGGGAATGCAGCCCCAGCATTTT.

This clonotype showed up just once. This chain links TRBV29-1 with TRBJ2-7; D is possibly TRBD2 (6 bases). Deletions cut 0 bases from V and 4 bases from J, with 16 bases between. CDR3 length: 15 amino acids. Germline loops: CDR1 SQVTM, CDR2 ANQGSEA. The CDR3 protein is CSVEDWRGMEYEQYF. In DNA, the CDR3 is TGCAGCGTTGAAGATTGGCGGGGAATGGAATACGAGCAGTACTTC.

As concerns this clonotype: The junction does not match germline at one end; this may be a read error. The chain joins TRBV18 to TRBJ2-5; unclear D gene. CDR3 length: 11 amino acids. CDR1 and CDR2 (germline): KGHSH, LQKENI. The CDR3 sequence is CASNDQETQYF. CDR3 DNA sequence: TGTGCCAGCAACGACCAGGAGACCCAGTACTTC.

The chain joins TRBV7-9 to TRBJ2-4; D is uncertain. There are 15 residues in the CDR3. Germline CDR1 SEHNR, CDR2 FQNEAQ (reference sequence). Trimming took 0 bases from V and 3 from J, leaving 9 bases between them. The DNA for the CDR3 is TGTGCCAGCAGCTTAGCGCTTGGCGGCAAAAACATTCAGTACTTC. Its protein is CASSLALGGKNIQYF.

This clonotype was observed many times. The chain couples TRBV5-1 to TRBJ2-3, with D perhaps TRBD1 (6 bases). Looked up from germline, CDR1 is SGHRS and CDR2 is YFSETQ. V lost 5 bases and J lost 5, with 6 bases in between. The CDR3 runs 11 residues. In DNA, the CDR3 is TGCGCCAGCAGAGGGGGAGATACGCAGTATTTT. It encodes CASRGGDTQYF.

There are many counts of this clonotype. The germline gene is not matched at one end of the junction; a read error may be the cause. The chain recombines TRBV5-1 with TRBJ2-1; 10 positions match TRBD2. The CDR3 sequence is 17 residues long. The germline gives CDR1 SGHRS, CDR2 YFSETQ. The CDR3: CASSLVASGSSYNEQFF. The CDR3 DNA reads TGTGCCAGCAGCTTGGTGGCTAGCGGGAGCTCCTACAATGAGCAGTTCTTC.

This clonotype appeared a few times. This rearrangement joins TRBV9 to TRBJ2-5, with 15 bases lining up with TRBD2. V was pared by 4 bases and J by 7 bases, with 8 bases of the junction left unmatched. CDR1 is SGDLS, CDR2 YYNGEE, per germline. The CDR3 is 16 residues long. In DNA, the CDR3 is TGTGCCAGCAGCTCGGGACTAGCGGGAGGTGCGCTGACCCAGTACTTC. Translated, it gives CASSSGLAGGALTQYF. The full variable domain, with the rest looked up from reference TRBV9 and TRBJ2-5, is DSGVTQTPKHLITATGQRVTLRCSPRSGDLSVYWYQQSLDQGLQFLIQYYNGEERAKGNILERFSAQQFPDLHSELNLSSLELGDSALYFCASSSGLAGGALTQYFGPGTRLLVL.

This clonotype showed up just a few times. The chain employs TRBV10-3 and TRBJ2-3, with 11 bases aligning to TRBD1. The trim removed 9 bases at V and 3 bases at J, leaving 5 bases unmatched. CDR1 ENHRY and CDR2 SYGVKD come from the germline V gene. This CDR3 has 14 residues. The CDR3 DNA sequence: TGTGCCATAAATGGACAGGGGGCAACAGATACGCAGTATTTT. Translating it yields CAINGQGATDTQYF.

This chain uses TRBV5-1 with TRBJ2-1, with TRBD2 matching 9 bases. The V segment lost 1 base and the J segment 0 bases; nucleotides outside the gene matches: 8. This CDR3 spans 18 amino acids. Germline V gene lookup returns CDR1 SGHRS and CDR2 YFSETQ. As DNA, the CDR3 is TGCGCCAGCAGCTTGTCAGCGGGGGGACCTAGCTCCTACAATGAGCAGTTCTTC. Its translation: CASSLSAGGPSSYNEQFF.

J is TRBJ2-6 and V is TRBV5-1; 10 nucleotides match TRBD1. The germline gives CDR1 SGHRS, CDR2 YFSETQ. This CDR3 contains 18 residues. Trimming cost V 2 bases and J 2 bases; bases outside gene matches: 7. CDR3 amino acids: CASSLLGQGTPGANVLTF. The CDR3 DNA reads TGCGCCAGCAGCTTACTGGGACAGGGGACCCCTGGGGCCAACGTCCTGACTTTC.

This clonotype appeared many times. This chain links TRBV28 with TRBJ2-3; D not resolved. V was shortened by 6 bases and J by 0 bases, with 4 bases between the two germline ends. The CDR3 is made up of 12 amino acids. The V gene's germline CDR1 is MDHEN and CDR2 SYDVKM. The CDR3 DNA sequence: TGTGCCAGCAGGCCAAGCACAGATACGCAGTATTTT. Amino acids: CASRPSTDTQYF.

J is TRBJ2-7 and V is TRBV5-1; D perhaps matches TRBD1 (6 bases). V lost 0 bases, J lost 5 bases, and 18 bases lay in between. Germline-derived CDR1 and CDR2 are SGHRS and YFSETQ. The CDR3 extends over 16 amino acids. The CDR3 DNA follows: TGCGCCAGCAGCTTGGCCTCCGGACAGACAGACCACGAGCAGTACTTC. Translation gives CASSLASGQTDHEQYF.

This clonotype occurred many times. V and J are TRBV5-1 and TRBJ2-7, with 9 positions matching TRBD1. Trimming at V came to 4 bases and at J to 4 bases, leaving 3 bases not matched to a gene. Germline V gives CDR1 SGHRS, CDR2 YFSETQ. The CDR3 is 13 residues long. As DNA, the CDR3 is TGCGCCAGCAGCCGGGACAGGGAATACGAGCAGTACTTC. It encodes CASSRDREYEQYF. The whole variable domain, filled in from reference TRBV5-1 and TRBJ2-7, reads KAGVTQTPRYLIKTRGQQVTLSCSPISGHRSVSWYQQTPGQGLQFLFEYFSETQRNKGNFPGRFSGRQFSNSRSEMNVSTLELGDSALYLCASSRDREYEQYFGPGTRLTVT.

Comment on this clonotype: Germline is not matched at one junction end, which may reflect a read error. The CDR3 loop reads CASGLGHRYEQYF. CDR3 bases: TGTGCCAGCGGCTTGGGGCACAGATACGAGCAGTACTTC. V and J are TRBV5-6 and TRBJ2-7, with a possible D match to TRBD1 (5 bases). The germline V gene has CDR1 SGHDT and CDR2 YYEEEE. This CDR3 spans 13 amino acids.

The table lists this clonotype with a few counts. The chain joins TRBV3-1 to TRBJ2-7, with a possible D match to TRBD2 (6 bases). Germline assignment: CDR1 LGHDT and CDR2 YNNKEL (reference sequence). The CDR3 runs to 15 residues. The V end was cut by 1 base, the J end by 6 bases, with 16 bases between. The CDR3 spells CASSQGGTGVFEQYF. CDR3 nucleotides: TGTGCCAGCAGCCAAGGCGGGACTGGGGTCTTCGAGCAGTACTTC.

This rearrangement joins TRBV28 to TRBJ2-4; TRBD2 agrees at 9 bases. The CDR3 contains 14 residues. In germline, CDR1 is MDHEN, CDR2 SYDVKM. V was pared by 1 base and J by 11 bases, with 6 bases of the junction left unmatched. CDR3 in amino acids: CASSLSGTSLVQYF. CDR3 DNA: TGTGCCAGCAGTTTATCTGGGACTAGCTTGGTTCAGTACTTC.

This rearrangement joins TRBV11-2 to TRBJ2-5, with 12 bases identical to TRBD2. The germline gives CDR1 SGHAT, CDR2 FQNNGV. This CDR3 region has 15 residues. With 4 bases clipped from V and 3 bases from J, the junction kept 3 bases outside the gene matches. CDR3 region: CASSYRLAGEETQYF. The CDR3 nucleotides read TGTGCCAGCAGCTACCGACTAGCGGGAGAAGAGACCCAGTACTTC. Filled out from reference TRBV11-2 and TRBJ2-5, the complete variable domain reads EAGVAQSPRYKIIEKRQSVAFWCNPISGHATLYWYQQILGQGPKLLIQFQNNGVVDDSQLPKDRFSAERLKGVDSTLKIQPAKLEDSAVYLCASSYRLAGEETQYFGPGTRLLVL.